These 31 T cell receptor beta chains share one sample of origin, sequenced in a study of spatial heterogeneity in lung cancer. Study outcomes and limitations: Counts of expanded intratumoral alpha and beta TCRs tracked tumor mutation counts.

The antigens for these receptors are not known. The time point: sample taken at primary tumor resection. One entry per CDR3 protein, called by TCRdb with MiXCR from the 5' RACE reads. The sample lists 2,500 to 3,500 distinct CDR3 sequences, 8.5% to 10% occurring once. Sequences were derived from lung tumor tissue, sampled at surgery. Every receptor here comes from a female donor with early-stage non-small cell lung cancer.

By sample share, this clonotype is large (0.1 to 1%). The J gene is TRBJ2-1, the V gene TRBV28, with D perhaps being TRBD1 or TRBD2 (5 bases each). V was pared by 1 base and J by 7 bases, with 17 bases between. CDR1 is MDHEN and CDR2 is SYDVKM in the germline V gene. This CDR3 is built from 16 residues. The CDR3 region has the DNA TGTGCCAGCAGTTTATACATCTTAGGGGACGGGAATGAGCAGTTCTTC. Protein sequence: CASSLYILGDGNEQFF.

V usage is TRBV14 and J usage is TRBJ2-1, with a possible D match to TRBD1 (5 bases). CDR3 size: 14 residues. Germline values: CDR1 SGHDN, CDR2 FVKESK. The V and J ends lost 4 bases and 10 bases respectively, with 17 bases between them. In nucleotides, the CDR3 is TGTGCCAGCAGCCGAGAACCAGGCAGGGCAGAGCAGTTCTTC. Translating gives CASSREPGRAEQFF. Variable domain in full (rest from reference TRBV14 and TRBJ2-1): EAGVTQFPSHSVIEKGQTVTLRCDPISGHDNLYWYRRVMGKEIKFLLHFVKESKQDESGMPNNRFLAERTGGTYSTLKVQPAELEDSGVYFCASSREPGRAEQFFGPGTRLTVL.

The chain couples TRBV20-1 to TRBJ1-2; TRBD1 matches at 7 bases. The CDR3 contains 14 residues. Trimming removed 6 bases from V and 9 bases from J; junction bases left unmatched: 16. CDR1 DFQATT and CDR2 SNEGSKA come from the germline V gene (reference sequence). The CDR3 DNA reads as TGCAGTGCAAACGGGAAGGCTGGGACAGCAAGCTACACCTTC. Translating it yields CSANGKAGTASYTF.

This clonotype has ten or more counts. This chain connects TRBV12-3 or TRBV12-4 to TRBJ1-6; no clear D. Trimming shortened V by 4 bases and J by 5 bases, and 6 bases separated the two germline ends. The CDR3 is made up of 13 amino acids. CDR3 coding DNA: TGTGCCAGCAGTTCGTCCCATAATTCACCCCTCCACTTT. Translated, it gives CASSSSHNSPLHF.

This clonotype is medium-sized (0.01 to 0.1%). This chain connects TRBV5-4 to TRBJ2-2, with D possibly matching TRBD1 (5 bases). Germline CDR1 is SGHNT and CDR2 is YYREEE (reference sequence). Trimming took 1 base from V and 6 from J, leaving 13 bases between them. CDR3 length: 15 residues. The CDR3 DNA follows: TGTGCCAGCAGCTTGTCGTTAGGGGTGTCCGGGGAGCTGTTTTTT. Translating it yields CASSLSLGVSGELFF.

This clonotype has ten or more counts. The chain employs TRBV7-3 and TRBJ2-2; D perhaps matches TRBD2 (6 bases). Trimming removed 1 base from V and 0 bases from J, with 15 bases in between. Germline-derived CDR1 and CDR2 are SGHTA and FQGTGA. There are 18 residues in the CDR3. The CDR3 spells CASSLRGRGGANTGELFF. CDR3 nucleotide sequence: TGTGCCAGCAGCTTAAGGGGTCGGGGAGGCGCGAACACCGGGGAGCTGTTTTTT.

In this sample, this clonotype turned up many times. This sequence joins TRBV5-5 and TRBJ2-2; 8 nucleotides match TRBD1. J was trimmed by 1 base and V by 1 base; bases with no gene match: 6. Germline CDR1 SGHKS, CDR2 YYEKEE (reference sequence). There are 17 residues in the CDR3. The chain's CDR3 is CASSLSKGTGNTGELFF. The CDR3 nucleotides read TGTGCCAGCAGCTTGTCTAAGGGGACAGGGAACACCGGGGAGCTGTTTTTT.

Sample share makes this clonotype medium-sized (0.01 to 0.1%). The genes are TRBV28 and TRBJ2-2; no firm D call. Trimming shortened V by 2 bases and J by 5 bases, and 3 bases separated the two germline ends. CDR1 is MDHEN and CDR2 is SYDVKM in the germline V gene. The CDR3 loop spans 12 amino acids. The CDR3 loop reads CASSLRTGELFF. The CDR3 bases are TGTGCCAGCAGTTTACGGACCGGGGAGCTGTTTTTT.

Relative to its sample, this clonotype is medium-sized. The V call is TRBV20-1, the J call TRBJ2-4; 9 nucleotides agree with TRBD1. The CDR3 runs to 15 residues. The trim removed 7 bases at V and 0 bases at J, leaving 7 bases unmatched. Germline-derived CDR1 and CDR2 are DFQATT and SNEGSKA (reference sequence). The DNA for the CDR3 is TGCAGTGGTGGGGACAGGGCTACAGCCAAAAACATTCAGTACTTC. Protein sequence: CSGGDRATAKNIQYF.

By its share, this clonotype is medium-sized. The DNA of the CDR3 is TGTGCCAGCAGTGACAGGACAGGACGTAATGAAAAACTGTTTTTT. The encoded protein is CASSDRTGRNEKLFF. The rearrangement joins TRBV2 to TRBJ1-4; 7 bases match TRBD1. This CDR3 has 15 amino acids. With V trimmed by 3 bases and J by 4 bases, 5 bases remained unmatched. The germline CDR1 and CDR2 sequences are SNHLY and FYNNEI.

This clonotype is deemed medium-sized. In DNA form, the CDR3 reads TGTGCCAGCAGCGTAGGACGAAAAAACACAGATACGCAGTATTTT. Encoded protein: CASSVGRKNTDTQYF. This sequence joins TRBV9 and TRBJ2-3; D is unresolved. The CDR3 contains 15 residues. Trimming cost V 0 bases and J 2 bases, with 10 bases left between them. The germline V gene encodes CDR1 SGDLS and CDR2 YYNGEE.

The chain carries TRBV20-1 and TRBJ1-6; D is undetermined. The V and J ends lost 4 bases and 2 bases respectively, with 12 bases between them. Looked up from germline, CDR1 is DFQATT and CDR2 is SNEGSKA (reference sequence). The CDR3 spans 15 residues. CDR3 nucleotides: TGCAGTGCTAAAGACAAGAGCCCCTATAATTCACCCCTCCACTTT. Its translation: CSAKDKSPYNSPLHF.

This clonotype counts as medium-sized (0.01 to 0.1%). The chain carries TRBV3-1 and TRBJ1-2; 11 nucleotides line up with TRBD1. The CDR3 is 14 residues long. Per the germline V gene, CDR1 is LGHDT and CDR2 is YNNKEL (reference sequence). V shed 3 bases, J shed 8 bases, and the junction held 5 bases outside the gene matches. The CDR3 is CASSHRDRGDGYTF. The CDR3 DNA is TGTGCCAGCAGCCACCGGGACAGGGGGGACGGCTACACCTTC.

This clonotype was detected ten times or more. This sequence joins TRBV3-1 and TRBJ2-5, with TRBD1 matching 11 bases. The CDR3 loop spans 14 amino acids. V was clipped by 3 bases and J by 9 bases; unmatched bases: 6. CDR1 is LGHDT and CDR2 is YNNKEL in the germline V gene (reference sequence). CDR3 nucleotides: TGTGCCAGCAGCCAGACCCGGACAGGGGGCTCCCAGTACTTC. It encodes CASSQTRTGGSQYF.

In this sample, this clonotype is medium-sized (0.01 to 0.1%). This sequence joins TRBV4-2 and TRBJ2-3, with TRBD2 matching over 11 bases. Germline loops: CDR1 LGHNA, CDR2 YNFKEQ. This CDR3 has 19 residues. J gave up 2 bases and V 0 bases, and 10 bases lay outside the gene matches. DNA for the CDR3: TGTGCCAGCAGCCAAGACGATGCCGGGACTAGCGGTAACACAGATACGCAGTATTTT. It is translated as CASSQDDAGTSGNTDTQYF.

The chain couples TRBV25-1 to TRBJ2-5, with D possibly matching TRBD2 (6 bases). V was pared by 2 bases and J by 0 bases, with 13 bases between. This CDR3 is built from 16 residues. Per germline, CDR1 MGHDK and CDR2 SYGVNS. This CDR3 is CASSEGRISNQETQYF. CDR3 coding DNA: TGTGCCAGCAGTGAAGGGAGGATTAGCAACCAAGAGACCCAGTACTTC.

This clonotype rates as medium-sized. This sequence joins TRBV6-5 and TRBJ1-4; D call uncertain. The germline V gene has CDR1 MNHEY and CDR2 SVGAGI. The germline V and J ends were trimmed by 1 base and 11 bases, with 17 bases remaining between them. This CDR3 is built from 15 residues. CDR3: CASSYLGRSPRKLFF. DNA for the CDR3: TGTGCCAGCAGTTACTTAGGGAGGAGTCCGAGGAAACTGTTTTTT.

In its sample, this clonotype ranks as medium-sized. The V and J genes are TRBV5-6 and TRBJ2-1; no firm D call. This CDR3 has 12 residues. V was trimmed by 0 bases and J by 8 bases, leaving 6 bases between them. CDR1 is SGHDT and CDR2 is YYEEEE in the germline V gene. In DNA form, the CDR3 reads TGTGCCAGCAGCTTGGTTGGGGATGAGCAGTTCTTC. Its translation is CASSLVGDEQFF.

This clonotype is labeled medium-sized. This chain connects TRBV20-1 to TRBJ2-3; TRBD2 agrees at 10 bases. Germline CDR1 reads DFQATT; CDR2 reads SNEGSKA (reference sequence). The junction had 10 bases not matched to a gene; V was cut back by 5 bases and J by 8 bases. The CDR3 has 14 amino acids. CDR3 DNA sequence: TGCAGTGCTGGGAGGACTAGCGGCCGGGGTACGCAGTATTTT. Amino acids: CSAGRTSGRGTQYF.

This clonotype is medium-sized in the sample. The V gene is TRBV2, the J gene TRBJ2-7; D is unresolved. The CDR3 is 11 residues long. Trimming removed 6 bases at V and 4 bases at J, with 7 bases between. Per germline, CDR1 SNHLY and CDR2 FYNNEI. The CDR3 DNA reads as TGTGCCAGCAGATTGGAGTACGAGCAGTACTTC. Residues: CASRLEYEQYF.

This clonotype is medium-sized within its sample. V gene TRBV7-9 combines with J gene TRBJ1-2, with D uncertain. Trimming left V 4 bases short and J 4 bases short, with 13 bases between. Germline V CDR1 and CDR2: SEHNR, FQNEAQ (reference sequence). CDR3 length: 14 residues. CDR3 protein: CASSSLGGPYGYTF. The CDR3 nucleotides read TGTGCCAGCAGCTCGCTGGGAGGGCCCTATGGCTACACCTTC. The full variable domain, its missing parts supplied by reference TRBV7-9 and TRBJ1-2, is DTGVSQNPRHKITKRGQNVTFRCDPISEHNRLYWYRQTLGQGPEFLTYFQNEAQLEKSRLLSDRFSAERPKGSFSTLEIQRTEQGDSAMYLCASSSLGGPYGYTFGSGTRLTVV.

This clonotype has ten or more counts. J is TRBJ1-5 and V is TRBV28, with 9 bases aligning to TRBD1. Unmatched junction bases numbered 11, after V lost 4 bases and J lost 1 base. Germline CDR1 MDHEN, CDR2 SYDVKM. The CDR3 is 18 amino acids. The CDR3 region is CASSSGDRARHSNQPQHF. The DNA of the CDR3 is TGTGCCAGCAGTTCCGGGGACAGGGCCCGCCACAGCAATCAGCCCCAGCATTTT.

The rearrangement uses TRBV12-3 or TRBV12-4 and TRBJ2-2, with a possible D match to TRBD2 (5 bases). V was cut by 6 bases and J by 3 bases, with 11 bases left in between. The length of the CDR3 is 14 residues. CDR3 nucleotides: TGTGCCAGCAGAGGCCGGGGAGACACCGGGGAGCTGTTTTTT. Its translation: CASRGRGDTGELFF.

This clonotype is medium-sized by share. The chain is built from TRBV28 and TRBJ2-5; tentatively, D is TRBD1 (5 bases). This CDR3 spans 13 amino acids. Germline assignment: CDR1 MDHEN and CDR2 SYDVKM. V gave up 6 bases and J gave up 0 bases, with 8 bases separating them. CDR3: CASSDSNQETQYF. CDR3 coding DNA: TGTGCCAGCAGCGACAGTAACCAAGAGACCCAGTACTTC.

This clonotype is labeled as medium-sized. V usage is TRBV20-1 and J usage is TRBJ2-3, with D unresolved. This CDR3 has 13 amino acids. Per the germline V gene, CDR1 is DFQATT and CDR2 is SNEGSKA (reference sequence). Trimming pared 2 bases from V and 1 base from J, leaving 7 bases between. The CDR3 here is CSARRVGTDTQYF. DNA for the CDR3: TGCAGTGCTAGACGAGTGGGCACAGATACGCAGTATTTT.

The V call is TRBV20-1, the J call TRBJ2-1; D gene unclear. Trimming shortened V by 0 bases and J by 6 bases, and 6 bases separated the two germline ends. From germline, CDR1 is DFQATT and CDR2 SNEGSKA (reference sequence). The CDR3 length is 12 residues. This chain's CDR3 is CSARDRPNEQFF. CDR3 DNA sequence: TGCAGTGCTAGAGACCGACCCAATGAGCAGTTCTTC.

This clonotype has a count of ten or more. The chain has TRBV30 and TRBJ1-1; D unclear. Trimming took 1 base from V and 4 from J, leaving 13 bases between them. The CDR3 consists of 14 residues. The V gene's germline CDR1 is GTSNPN and CDR2 SVGIG (reference sequence). For the CDR3, the DNA is TGTGCCTGGAGTGGGGCCTTGCGGGGCACTGAAGCTTTCTTT. Translated: CAWSGALRGTEAFF.

The gene calls are TRBV27 and TRBJ2-6, with 7 nucleotides matching TRBD1. This CDR3 is 15 amino acids long. The V gene's germline CDR1 is MNHEY and CDR2 SMNVEV (reference sequence). The trim removed 6 bases at V and 0 bases at J, leaving 2 bases unmatched. CDR3 region: CASSWDSSGANVLTF. For the CDR3, the DNA is TGTGCCAGCAGCTGGGACAGCTCTGGGGCCAACGTCCTGACTTTC.

In its sample, this clonotype was seen many times. The V and J genes are TRBV30 and TRBJ2-7; tentative D call: TRBD2 (5 bases). The germline V and J ends were trimmed by 0 bases and 7 bases, with 7 bases remaining between them. The CDR3 is 11 amino acids. Germline V gene sequence: CDR1 GTSNPN, CDR2 SVGIG (reference sequence). CDR3 sequence: CAWSVREEQYF. DNA for the CDR3: TGTGCCTGGAGTGTACGGGAAGAGCAGTACTTC.

This clonotype qualifies as medium-sized. The chain employs TRBV7-6 and TRBJ1-4, with 9 positions matching TRBD1. V lost 5 bases and J lost 5; bases outside the gene matches: 6. CDR3 length equals 15 residues. The germline V gene has CDR1 SGHVS and CDR2 FNYEAQ. Here the CDR3 DNA reads TGTGCCAGCAGCCCCGGGACAGGGAAGAATGAAAAACTGTTTTTT. Protein sequence: CASSPGTGKNEKLFF.

This clonotype was detected many times. The chain recombines TRBV5-4 with TRBJ1-3, with D possibly TRBD1 on 5 matching bases. Trimming removed 0 bases from V and 2 bases from J, with 9 bases in between. Germline V gene lookup returns CDR1 SGHNT and CDR2 YYREEE (reference sequence). The CDR3 runs 15 residues. CDR3: CASSLEQAAGNTIYF. In nucleotides, the CDR3 is TGTGCCAGCAGCTTGGAACAGGCGGCTGGAAACACCATATATTTT.